One and the same sample provided the 5 T cell receptor beta chains below, sequenced in a study of human T cells and chemical hapten exposure. TCRdb reprocessed the 5' RACE reads with MiXCR, giving one entry per CDR3 protein. The table shows 65,000 to 90,000 distinct CDR3 sequences, with about a sixth occurring only once. The authors' total RNA extraction used unfractionated whole blood. These receptors originate from a female donor in good health.

V usage is TRBV28 and J usage is TRBJ2-4; D gene ambiguous. Trimming removed 4 bases from V and 0 bases from J, with 16 bases in between. The germline gives CDR1 MDHEN, CDR2 SYDVKM. The CDR3 runs to 17 residues. CDR3 nucleotides: TGTGCCAGCAGTTCACCCCGTTTGAACCTAGCCAAAAACATTCAGTACTTC. It encodes CASSSPRLNLAKNIQYF.

This sequence joins TRBV6-5 and TRBJ1-1; 10 bases fit TRBD1. The CDR3 contains 16 residues. Germline CDR1 reads MNHEY; CDR2 reads SVGAGI. Losses at the gene ends were 2 bases for V and 3 bases for J; bases not matched to a gene: 6. This CDR3 is CASSYEGQGLYTEAFF. The DNA of the CDR3 is TGTGCCAGCAGTTACGAGGGACAGGGGCTGTACACTGAAGCTTTCTTT.

In this sample, this clonotype turned up a few times. This chain joins TRBV7-9 and TRBJ2-3, with 7 bases lining up with TRBD1. The CDR3 has 15 amino acids. V was pared by 2 bases and J by 4 bases, with 6 bases of the junction left unmatched. Germline V CDR1 and CDR2: SEHNR, FQNEAQ (reference sequence). This CDR3 is CASSLLTGDADTQYF. The DNA for the CDR3 is TGTGCCAGCAGCTTACTCACAGGGGACGCAGATACGCAGTATTTT.

The chain is built from TRBV9 and TRBJ2-3; TRBD1 aligns across 9 bases. CDR3 size: 16 residues. CDR1 SGDLS and CDR2 YYNGEE come from the germline V gene. Trimming removed 0 bases from V and 4 bases from J; junction bases left unmatched: 6. CDR3 sequence (DNA): TGTGCCAGCAGCGTAGAGGACAGGGGAGTGGCAGATACGCAGTATTTT. Its translation is CASSVEDRGVADTQYF.

V usage is TRBV29-1 and J usage is TRBJ2-3; no firm D call. CDR1 is SQVTM and CDR2 is ANQGSEA in the germline V gene. The CDR3 has 12 amino acids. The V end lost 3 bases, the J end lost 3 bases, and 7 bases lay between the germline ends. CDR3 region: CSVDFGTDTQYF. The CDR3 DNA follows: TGCAGCGTTGATTTCGGGACAGATACGCAGTATTTT.